This T cell receptor (beta chain) was identified during a study of post-analysis software for immune sequencing data. Overall study findings and caveats: Patients used about five TRBV segments, including TRBV5-6, TRBV5-1 and TRBV20-1, more often than controls.

Unique molecular identifiers featured in each of the TCR beta cDNA libraries. TCRdb re-called the PCR reads through MiXCR, storing one row per CDR3 protein. The sample records some 700,000 distinct CDR3 sequences, approximately 59% being singletons. This clonotype was observed a few times. The antigen is not known. J was trimmed by 0 bases and V by 4 bases; bases with no gene match: 5. Per germline, CDR1 SGHTA and CDR2 FQGNSA. The CDR3 has 15 amino acids. This sequence originates from a girl aged 2 to 9 with multiple sclerosis. Sequenced material: blood. The chain joins TRBV7-2 to TRBJ2-5; 7 nucleotides line up with TRBD2. CDR3 loop: CASSWALAYQETQYF. CDR3 coding DNA: TGTGCCAGCAGCTGGGCACTAGCGTACCAAGAGACCCAGTACTTC.